The 32 T cell receptor beta chains presented below share a single source sample, sequenced in a study of read filtering for tumor transcriptome and immune sequencing. The library was built from 400 ng RNA with molecular barcoded adaptors for alpha/delta and beta/gamma chains. TCRdb recomputed calls from the reads with MiXCR, one row per CDR3 protein. The sample records around 140,000 distinct CDR3 sequences, about 13% being singletons. Source material: a population of CD138-negative cells sorted from bone marrow. Receptors originate from a donor at least 40 years old with multiple myeloma.

This chain joins TRBV6-1 and TRBJ2-4, with D unresolved. This CDR3 is built from 15 residues. CDR1 and CDR2 from the germline V gene are MNHNS and SASEGT. Trimming shortened V by 1 base and J by 4 bases, and 11 bases separated the two germline ends. The CDR3 nucleotides are TGTGCCAGCAGTGAAGAGGTTAGCTTAAAAAACATTCAGTACTTC. Its protein product is CASSEEVSLKNIQYF.

This clonotype was picked up many times. The CDR3 nucleotides are TGTGCCACCAGTCCAGCGGGAGCCAATGAGCAGTTCTTC. Encoded protein: CATSPAGANEQFF. V is TRBV24-1 and J is TRBJ2-1; 8 positions agree with TRBD2. Germline CDR1 and CDR2: KGHDR and SFDVKD. V was pared by 6 bases and J by 6 bases, with 3 bases of the junction left unmatched. The CDR3 covers 13 residues.

This clonotype was observed a handful of times. A read error may explain this, as a much larger clone is one base away. The chain employs TRBV6-6 and TRBJ1-1; 8 positions match TRBD1. With 5 bases clipped from V and 0 bases from J, the junction kept 8 bases outside the gene matches. Germline V gene lookup returns CDR1 MNHNY and CDR2 SVGAGI (reference sequence). The CDR3 is 16 residues long. CDR3 sequence reads: CASSTPGQVVNTEAFF. DNA of the CDR3: TGTGCCAGCAGTACCCCGGGACAGGTGGTGAACACTGAAGCTTTCTTT.

In this sample, this clonotype turned up many times. The rearrangement joins TRBV20-1 to TRBJ2-7; weak D call: TRBD1 (6 bases). Trimming pared 1 base from V and 3 bases from J, leaving 16 bases between. This CDR3 has 15 amino acids. Germline loops: CDR1 DFQATT, CDR2 SNEGSKA (reference sequence). The CDR3 loop reads CSARVGTFVGYEQYF. The CDR3 nucleotides are TGCAGTGCTAGAGTGGGGACATTCGTGGGCTACGAGCAGTACTTC.

The sample holds a few counts of this clonotype. A read error is possible here, since a much larger clone lies one base away. This sequence joins TRBV12-3 or TRBV12-4 and TRBJ1-6; 7 bases fit TRBD1. The CDR3 extends over 14 amino acids. CDR3 nucleotide sequence: TGTGCCGGCAGTATAACAGGGGTCGGTTCACCCCTCCACTTT. Translation gives CAGSITGVGSPLHF.

In its sample, this clonotype was seen many times. This chain links TRBV29-1 with TRBJ1-1; D unresolved. Between the trimmed V and J ends, which lost 8 bases and 0 bases, there was a span of 13 bases. The germline V gene has CDR1 SQVTM and CDR2 ANQGSEA. The CDR3 consists of 13 residues. DNA of the CDR3: TGCAGCAATCTTGCGGGCTTGAACACTGAAGCTTTCTTT. Protein product: CSNLAGLNTEAFF.

This clonotype was counted at least ten times. The genes are TRBV6-5 and TRBJ2-5, with 14 bases lining up with TRBD2. Germline CDR1 reads MNHEY; CDR2 reads SVGAGI. CDR3 size: 18 residues. After removal of 0 bases from V and 5 bases from J, the junction contained 8 bases not matched to a gene. The CDR3, as DNA: TGTGCCAGCAGTTACTCGATTGGGACTAGCGGGAGCCGGGAGACCCAGTACTTC. Translating it yields CASSYSIGTSGSRETQYF.

The chain uses TRBV19 and TRBJ1-6, with D hard to call. This CDR3 has 12 amino acids. Trimming took off 3 bases at V and 9 bases at J, with 6 bases between the two ends. Germline assignment: CDR1 LNHDA and CDR2 SQIVND (reference sequence). DNA for the CDR3: TGTGCCAGTAGTATCCTTTCTTCACCCCTCCACTTT. As protein: CASSILSSPLHF.

This clonotype was seen at least ten times. The V call is TRBV20-1, the J call TRBJ2-1, with a possible D match to TRBD2 (5 bases). Germline V lookup: CDR1 DFQATT, CDR2 SNEGSKA (reference sequence). The ends were cut back, 3 bases at V and 0 bases at J, with 15 bases in the middle. The CDR3 totals 16 residues. CDR3 residues: CSASNWEPRSYNEQFF. The CDR3 DNA is TGCAGTGCTAGTAATTGGGAGCCCCGCTCCTACAATGAGCAGTTCTTC.

In this sample, this clonotype turned up many times. V is TRBV13 and J is TRBJ2-5; D is ambiguous. Germline CDR1 and CDR2: PRHDT and FYEKMQ (reference sequence). Trimming left V 6 bases short and J 5 bases short, with 13 bases between. The CDR3 has 13 residues. The CDR3 nucleotides are TGTGCCAGCAGTCCCGGCCGGCTGGAGACCCAGTACTTC. Protein sequence: CASSPGRLETQYF.

This clonotype showed up many times. The chain uses TRBV29-1 and TRBJ1-1; D is unresolved. Germline assignment: CDR1 SQVTM and CDR2 ANQGSEA. CDR3 length: 10 amino acids. Deletions cut 6 bases from V and 6 bases from J, with 8 bases between. The CDR3: CSVVNAEAFF. The DNA of the CDR3 is TGCAGCGTGGTCAACGCTGAAGCTTTCTTT.

This clonotype showed up many times. V and J are TRBV5-1 and TRBJ2-1; D remains unclear. The V gene lost 0 bases and the J gene lost 5 bases, with 12 bases spanning the gap. The V gene's germline CDR1 is SGHRS and CDR2 YFSETQ. This CDR3 has 15 amino acids. CDR3: CASSLGAIYDNEQFF. For the CDR3, the DNA is TGCGCCAGCAGCTTGGGTGCGATCTACGACAATGAGCAGTTCTTC. Combining the CDR3 with reference TRBV5-1 and TRBJ2-1 gives the whole variable domain KAGVTQTPRYLIKTRGQQVTLSCSPISGHRSVSWYQQTPGQGLQFLFEYFSETQRNKGNFPGRFSGRQFSNSRSEMNVSTLELGDSALYLCASSLGAIYDNEQFFGPGTRLTVL.

Remarks on this clonotype: This is likely a read error, given that the CDR3 carries no conserved phenylalanine or tryptophan at its end. The chain carries TRBV2 and TRBJ2-6; D remains unclear. CDR1 is SNHLY, CDR2 FYNNEI, per germline. The germline V and J ends were trimmed by 1 base and 0 bases, with 7 bases remaining between them. CDR3 length: 16 amino acids. The CDR3 coding sequence is TGTGCCAGCAGTGAAGTCCGGCTCTCTGGGGCCAACGTCCTGACTTCC. Amino acid sequence: CASSEVRLSGANVLTS.

This clonotype has a single count. A much larger clone differs from this one at a single base, so this may be a read error. The J gene is TRBJ2-3, the V gene TRBV11-1; TRBD2 is a possible D gene (5 bases). From germline, CDR1 is SGHAT and CDR2 FQDESV (reference sequence). This CDR3 is built from 18 residues. The CDR3 is CASNSFPSESASTDTPYF. CDR3 DNA sequence: TGTGCCAGCAACTCGTTTCCATCGGAGTCTGCTAGCACAGATACGCCGTATTTT.

This clonotype appeared many times. The gene calls are TRBV7-2 and TRBJ1-1; D remains unclear. Germline values: CDR1 SGHTA, CDR2 FQGNSA. Trimming took 4 bases from V and 0 from J, leaving 9 bases between them. CDR3 length equals 14 residues. CDR3 sequence (DNA): TGTGCCAGCAGCTACGACAACATGAACACTGAAGCTTTCTTT. Translated: CASSYDNMNTEAFF.

This clonotype was counted at least ten times. The gene calls are TRBV20-1 and TRBJ2-1; D gene uncertain. This CDR3 has 15 amino acids. The germline V and J ends were trimmed by 3 bases and 0 bases, with 12 bases remaining between them. Germline loops: CDR1 DFQATT, CDR2 SNEGSKA (reference sequence). CDR3 sequence (DNA): TGCAGTGCTAGCTTTTCGCCTAGCTCCTACAATGAGCAGTTCTTC. Translating gives CSASFSPSSYNEQFF.

Comment on this clonotype: This could be a read error, since a much larger clone is one nucleotide away. This chain joins TRBV3-1 and TRBJ1-3; perhaps TRBD1 as D (5 bases). Germline-derived CDR1 and CDR2 are LGHDT and YNNKEL (reference sequence). The length of the CDR3 is 15 residues. V was shortened by 0 bases and J by 2 bases, with 8 bases between the two germline ends. The CDR3 DNA sequence: TGTGCCAGCAGCCAAGATTGGGACCCTGGAAACACCATATATTTT. Amino acids: CASSQDWDPGNTIYF.

V gene TRBV19 combines with J gene TRBJ2-3; D gene ambiguous. Germline assignment: CDR1 LNHDA and CDR2 SQIVND (reference sequence). CDR3 size: 16 residues. With 5 bases removed from V and 2 bases from J, the gap between germline ends came to 17 bases. The CDR3 is CASSPTTGRLTDTQYF. The CDR3 region has the DNA TGTGCCAGTAGTCCGACGACTGGCCGGCTCACAGATACGCAGTATTTT.

This clonotype was counted many times. Here the CDR3 DNA reads TGTGCCAGCAGCCTCCCCGGGACGGTGGTTGGGGAGCAGTTCTTC. It yields the protein CASSLPGTVVGEQFF. The V and J genes are TRBV12-3 or TRBV12-4 and TRBJ2-1; D may correspond to TRBD1 or TRBD2 (5 bases each). The germline V and J ends were trimmed by 6 bases and 10 bases, with 22 bases remaining between them. The length of the CDR3 is 15 residues.

This clonotype showed up many times. The V and J genes are TRBV5-1 and TRBJ2-3; 9 bases align to TRBD1. This CDR3 spans 16 amino acids. The germline gives CDR1 SGHRS, CDR2 YFSETQ. The J segment lost 2 bases and the V segment lost 5 bases, leaving 9 bases of the junction unmatched. In DNA, the CDR3 is TGCGCCAGCAGGGGTCCGGGACAGGGAAACACAGATACGCAGTATTTT. It codes for CASRGPGQGNTDTQYF.

V gene TRBV29-1 combines with J gene TRBJ1-4; D ambiguous. The CDR3 loop spans 14 amino acids. The germline CDR1 and CDR2 sequences are SQVTM and ANQGSEA. V was clipped by 4 bases and J by 7 bases, with 16 bases between them. DNA for the CDR3: TGCAGCGTTGTGATCGGGTCGAGGAGTGAAAAACTGTTTTTT. Translating gives CSVVIGSRSEKLFF.

This clonotype was counted at least ten times. The V call is TRBV6-2 or TRBV6-3, the J call TRBJ2-3, with D possibly TRBD1 on 5 matching bases. The CDR3 totals 16 residues. Trimming pared 5 bases from V and 0 bases from J, leaving 15 bases between. Germline V gene data show CDR1 as MNHEY and CDR2 as SVGEGT. The CDR3 reads CASSPRGLPSTDTQYF. CDR3 nucleotides: TGTGCCAGCAGTCCAAGGGGCCTACCCAGCACAGATACGCAGTATTTT.

A remark on this clonotype: A much more abundant neighbour one base away suggests this may be a read error. The rearrangement uses TRBV11-2 and TRBJ1-2; 9 bases match TRBD1. The CDR3 has 14 residues. V trimming: 8 bases; J trimming: 7 bases; junction bases outside the gene matches: 11. CDR1 is SGHAT, CDR2 FQNNGV, per germline. This chain's CDR3 is CASGSLQGAGGYTF. CDR3 bases: TGTGCCAGCGGCTCCCTACAGGGGGCAGGTGGCTACACCTTC.

The table lists this clonotype with many counts. A much larger clonotype is one base distant, so this may be a read error. V usage is TRBV29-1 and J usage is TRBJ2-1; D tentatively reads TRBD1 or TRBD2 (5 bases each). Germline-derived CDR1 and CDR2 are SQVTM and ANQGSEA. The CDR3 is 14 residues long. CDR3 nucleotides: TGCAGCGGGTCCCGGTTACGGGGCTACAATGGGCAGTTCTTC. Protein product: CSGSRLRGYNGQFF.

Worth noting for this clonotype: The conserved final phenylalanine or tryptophan is absent from the CDR3, which likely points to a read error. The V and J genes are TRBV6-2 or TRBV6-3 and TRBJ2-3; 9 nucleotides agree with TRBD1. Germline loops: CDR1 MNHEY, CDR2 SVGEGT. The CDR3 length is 17 residues. V trimming: 2 bases; J trimming: 0 bases; junction bases outside the gene matches: 6. CDR3 DNA sequence: TGTGCCAGCAGTTACCGGGGACAGGGACCCAGCACAGATACGCAGTATTCT. Amino acids: CASSYRGQGPSTDTQYS.

Turning to this clonotype: One end of the junction varies from germline; a read error may be responsible. This chain links TRBV19 with TRBJ2-1, with TRBD2 identical over 8 bases. The CDR3 has 19 amino acids. Germline assignment: CDR1 LNHDA and CDR2 SQIVND (reference sequence). The CDR3 is CASSTRWLAGDPSHNEQFF. CDR3 nucleotide sequence: TGTGCCAGTAGTACTCGGTGGCTAGCGGGTGATCCCTCCCACAATGAGCAGTTCTTC.

The rearrangement links TRBV29-1 to TRBJ2-5, with D possibly matching TRBD2 (6 bases). Trimming pared 0 bases from V and 5 bases from J, leaving 10 bases between. This CDR3 spans 13 amino acids. Germline V lookup: CDR1 SQVTM, CDR2 ANQGSEA. The CDR3 coding sequence is TGCAGCGTTGAAGATCTAAGCGGGGAGACCCAGTACTTC. It yields the protein CSVEDLSGETQYF.

Worth noting for this clonotype: A read error may explain this, as a much larger clone is one base away. The final CDR3 position lacks the conserved phenylalanine or tryptophan, pointing to a likely read error. The V call is TRBV6-5, the J call TRBJ1-1; TRBD1 might be the D (6 bases). V was cut by 2 bases and J by 4 bases, with 14 bases left in between. This CDR3 has 15 amino acids. Germline CDR1 MNHEY, CDR2 SVGAGI. CDR3 loop: CASSYHRDGGTEAFL. As DNA, the CDR3 is TGTGCCAGCAGTTACCACAGGGATGGGGGCACTGAAGCTTTCCTT.

This clonotype appeared many times. The genes are TRBV20-1 and TRBJ1-4; 8 positions match TRBD1. V lost 5 bases and J lost 8; bases outside the gene matches: 10. This CDR3 is built from 14 residues. The germline CDR1 and CDR2 sequences are DFQATT and SNEGSKA (reference sequence). DNA for the CDR3: TGCAGTGCTTCCCCCGGGACAGGTGGGGAAAAACTGTTTTTT. Its translation: CSASPGTGGEKLFF.

This clonotype was observed many times. V and J are TRBV19 and TRBJ2-5; D gene uncertain. The CDR3 covers 12 residues. Germline V gene sequence: CDR1 LNHDA, CDR2 SQIVND (reference sequence). V lost 7 bases and J 3 bases, leaving 9 bases between the germline ends. The CDR3 nucleotides are TGTGCCAGTATAGGGCTAGAAGAGACCCAGTACTTC. It is translated as CASIGLEETQYF.

This clonotype was seen many times. The genes are TRBV7-6 and TRBJ2-7; TRBD2 is a possible D gene (6 bases). CDR1 and CDR2 from the germline V gene are SGHVS and FNYEAQ. This CDR3 has 12 residues. V lost 5 bases, J lost 3 bases, and 8 bases lay in between. Here the CDR3 DNA reads TGTGCCAGCAGCAAGGAGGGCTACGAGCAGTACTTC. It encodes CASSKEGYEQYF.

This clonotype was detected a few times. The chain combines TRBV5-6 with TRBJ1-5; possible D gene TRBD1, 6 bases. There are 15 residues in the CDR3. Germline CDR1 and CDR2: SGHDT and YYEEEE. Between the trimmed V and J ends, which lost 1 base and 4 bases, there was a span of 12 bases. The DNA for the CDR3 is TGTGCCAGCAGCTTGACAGGGAGGCCAAATCAGCCCCAGCATTTT. This encodes CASSLTGRPNQPQHF.